This entry lists 2 T cell receptor beta chains sequenced from one sample in a study of cytomegalovirus exposure and HLA in healthy donors. 60 Vbeta and 13 Jbeta primers were used in PCR. Profiled with immunoSEQ multiplex PCR; TCRdb holds only in-frame clones, not every one. In the table there are about 120,000 clones, 63% of which are singletons. Sequenced material: PBMCs. These receptors were obtained from a man aged 35-49 years in good health and CMV-seropositive.

The chain couples TRBV5-4 to TRBJ2-3; TRBD1 aligns across 10 bases. Germline V CDR1 and CDR2: SGHNT, YYREEE (reference sequence). The length of the CDR3 is 17 residues. V was clipped by 4 bases and J by 4 bases; unmatched bases: 12. The CDR3 sequence is CASSTARTGGLADTQYF. Here the CDR3 DNA reads TGTGCCAGCAGCACGGCCCGGACAGGGGGATTGGCAGATACGCAGTATTTT.

In this sample, this clone turned up a few times. The gene calls are TRBV7-9 and TRBJ2-2, with 7 bases fitting TRBD1. Trimming took 4 bases from V and 5 from J; bases not matched to a gene: 10. In germline, CDR1 is SEHNR, CDR2 FQNEAQ (reference sequence). This CDR3 contains 16 residues. The CDR3 coding sequence is TGTGCCAGCAGCTCGGCGACAGGGAAAGAAACCGGGGAGCTGTTTTTT. This encodes CASSSATGKETGELFF.